The entry below gives a single T cell receptor beta chain sequence along with its context. What it binds is unknown. This entry is derived from a study of shared clonotypes between healthy human individuals. The length of the CDR3 is 16 residues. Germline loops: CDR1 MNHEY, CDR2 SMNVEV (reference sequence). Unmatched junction bases numbered 13, after V lost 2 bases and J lost 7 bases. The study, taken as a whole, reports: The small donor group covered limited genetic and exposure diversity.

Measured with immunoSEQ multiplex PCR; TCRdb has only the in-frame clones, and not every one. The data show around 2,000,000 clones, around 93% seen once. CD45RO negativity and positive selection for CCR7 defined naive CD8 cells, a population that excluded terminally differentiated effector memory CD45RA+ cells. The chain uses TRBV27 and TRBJ1-1; 7 bases match TRBD1. The clonotype was recovered from a man between 18 and 29 years old in good health. Some clones in this sample may be carry-over from other donors' samples. What was sequenced was naive CD8+ T cells from PBMCs. CDR3 in DNA: TGTGCCAGCAGTTTAAGCCCCCTCGGGACAGTCCTTGAAGCTTTCTTT. Its protein is CASSLSPLGTVLEAFF.